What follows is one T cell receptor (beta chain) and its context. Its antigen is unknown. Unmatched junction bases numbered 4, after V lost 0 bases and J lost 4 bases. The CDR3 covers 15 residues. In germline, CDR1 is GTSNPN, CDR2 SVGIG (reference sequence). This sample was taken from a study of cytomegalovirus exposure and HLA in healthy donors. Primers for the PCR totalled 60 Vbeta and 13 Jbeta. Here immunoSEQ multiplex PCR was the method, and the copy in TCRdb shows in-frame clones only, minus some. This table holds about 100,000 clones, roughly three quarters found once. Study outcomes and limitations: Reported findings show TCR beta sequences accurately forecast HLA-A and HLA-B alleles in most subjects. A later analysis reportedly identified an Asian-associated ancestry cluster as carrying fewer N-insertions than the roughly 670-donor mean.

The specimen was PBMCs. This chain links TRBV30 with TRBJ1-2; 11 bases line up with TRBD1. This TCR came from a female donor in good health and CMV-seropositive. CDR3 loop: CAWSVGTGGFYGYTF. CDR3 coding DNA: TGTGCCTGGAGTGTAGGGACAGGGGGGTTCTATGGCTACACCTTC.